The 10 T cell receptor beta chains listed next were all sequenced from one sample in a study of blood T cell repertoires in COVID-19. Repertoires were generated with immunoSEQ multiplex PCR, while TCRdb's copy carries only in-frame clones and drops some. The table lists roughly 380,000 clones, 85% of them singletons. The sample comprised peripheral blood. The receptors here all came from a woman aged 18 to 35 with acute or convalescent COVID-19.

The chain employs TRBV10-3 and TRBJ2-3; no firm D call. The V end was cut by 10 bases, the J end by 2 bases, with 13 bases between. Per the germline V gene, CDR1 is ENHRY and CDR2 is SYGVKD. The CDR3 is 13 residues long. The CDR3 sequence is CATQTGFTDTQYF. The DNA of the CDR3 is TGTGCCACCCAGACTGGTTTCACAGATACGCAGTATTTT.

For the CDR3, the DNA is TGTGCCAGCAGTCCGAGGACTAGCGGGAAGAGCTCCTACAATGAGCAGTTCTTC. Its protein product is CASSPRTSGKSSYNEQFF. The chain combines TRBV27 with TRBJ2-1, with TRBD2 matching 12 bases. V gave up 5 bases and J gave up 0 bases; unmatched junction bases: 8. CDR1 MNHEY and CDR2 SMNVEV come from the germline V gene (reference sequence). The CDR3 extends over 18 amino acids.

CDR3 sequence reads: CASMGRGSAEAFF. DNA for the CDR3: TGTGCCAGCATGGGACGGGGGTCGGCTGAAGCTTTCTTT. The chain combines TRBV12-3 or TRBV12-4 with TRBJ1-1, with D possibly matching TRBD1 (5 bases). V was clipped by 7 bases and J by 6 bases, with 15 bases between them. The CDR3 sequence is 13 residues long.

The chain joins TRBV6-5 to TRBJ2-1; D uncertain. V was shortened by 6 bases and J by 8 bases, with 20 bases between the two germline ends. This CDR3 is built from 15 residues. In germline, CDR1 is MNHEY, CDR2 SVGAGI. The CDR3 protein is CASSRGSNLGDEQFF. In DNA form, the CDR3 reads TGTGCCAGCAGCCGTGGGTCAAACCTGGGCGATGAGCAGTTCTTC.

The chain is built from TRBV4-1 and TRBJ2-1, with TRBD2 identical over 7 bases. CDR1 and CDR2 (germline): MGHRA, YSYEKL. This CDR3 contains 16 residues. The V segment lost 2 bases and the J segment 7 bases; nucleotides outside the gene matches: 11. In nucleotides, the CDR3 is TGCGCCAGCAGCCAACCTTTAAAGGGGAGGGAGAATGAGCAGTTCTTC. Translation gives CASSQPLKGRENEQFF.

CDR3 in DNA: TGCGCCAGCAGCTTGGGACTAGCGGGGAACACCGGGGAGCTGTTTTTT. It translates to CASSLGLAGNTGELFF. The chain has TRBV5-1 and TRBJ2-2; TRBD2 matches at 10 bases. V dropped 0 bases and J dropped 1; count of bases not matched to a gene: 0. Germline values: CDR1 SGHRS, CDR2 YFSETQ. The CDR3 runs to 16 residues.

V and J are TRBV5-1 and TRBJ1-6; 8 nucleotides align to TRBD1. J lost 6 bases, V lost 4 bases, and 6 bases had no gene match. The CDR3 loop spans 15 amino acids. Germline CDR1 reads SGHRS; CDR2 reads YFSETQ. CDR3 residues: CASSTQGQGNSPLHF. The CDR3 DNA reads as TGCGCCAGCAGCACCCAAGGACAGGGTAATTCACCCCTCCACTTT.

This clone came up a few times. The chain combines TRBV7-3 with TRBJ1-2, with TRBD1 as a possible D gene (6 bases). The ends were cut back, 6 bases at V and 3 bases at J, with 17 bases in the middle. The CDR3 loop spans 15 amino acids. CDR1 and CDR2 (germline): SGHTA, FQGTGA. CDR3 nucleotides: TGTGCCAGCAGACGGGACAAACAGGACTACTATGGCTACACCTTC. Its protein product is CASRRDKQDYYGYTF.

The CDR3 bases are TGTGCCAGCAGTTGGGGACAGTACTATGGCTACACCTTC. This codes for CASSWGQYYGYTF. The chain is built from TRBV6-2 or TRBV6-3 and TRBJ1-2; 7 bases fit TRBD1. Trimming took 4 bases from V and 3 from J; bases not matched to a gene: 2. The germline V gene has CDR1 MNHEY and CDR2 SVGEGT. The CDR3 is made up of 13 amino acids.

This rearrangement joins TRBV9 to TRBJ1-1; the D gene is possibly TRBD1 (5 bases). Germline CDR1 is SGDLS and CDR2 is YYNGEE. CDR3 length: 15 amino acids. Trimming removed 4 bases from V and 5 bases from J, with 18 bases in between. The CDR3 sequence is CASSPERGARTEAFF. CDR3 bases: TGTGCCAGCAGCCCTGAAAGGGGCGCGCGGACTGAAGCTTTCTTT.